A selection of T cell receptor beta chains follows, all from one sample in a study of T cell responses to AZD1222 COVID-19 vaccine. Generated by immunoSEQ multiplex PCR, the TCRdb table keeps only in-frame clones and is missing some. The table has 95,000 to 100,000 clones, 90% seen once. Source: peripheral blood, taken on day 0 of AZD1222 vaccination. Receptors originate from an adult in good health. The CDR3 runs from the conserved cysteine through the conserved F or W. Each record gives: CDR3 DNA, CDR3 protein, D gene, V gene, J gene. The D gene is left open where the match is weak.

CDR3nt: TGTGCCAGCAGCTTAGAGCGCTCCACTGAAGCTTTCTTT; CDR3aa: CASSLERSTEAFF; d_gene: -; v_gene: TRBV7-8; j_gene: TRBJ1-1
CDR3nt: TGTGCCAGCAGCTTCGAACTAATCGTCTCAGATACGCAGTATTTT; CDR3aa: CASSFELIVSDTQYF; d_gene: -; v_gene: TRBV5-5; j_gene: TRBJ2-3
CDR3nt: TGTGCCAGCTCACGAGGCGTAGGCTATGGCTACACCTTC; CDR3aa: CASSRGVGYGYTF; d_gene: -; v_gene: TRBV6-5; j_gene: TRBJ1-2
CDR3nt: TGTGCCAGCGGGACGACAGGAACTAATGAAAAACTGTTTTTT; CDR3aa: CASGTTGTNEKLFF; d_gene: -; v_gene: TRBV6-5; j_gene: TRBJ1-4
CDR3nt: TGTGCCAGCAGTTCACCACGGGACAGGCCTAACTATGGCTACACCTTC; CDR3aa: CASSSPRDRPNYGYTF; d_gene: TRBD1; v_gene: TRBV28; j_gene: TRBJ1-2
CDR3nt: TGTGCCAGCAGTTTGTCACAGGGAAACACCATATATTTT; CDR3aa: CASSLSQGNTIYF; d_gene: -; v_gene: TRBV28; j_gene: TRBJ1-3
CDR3nt: TGTGCCAGCAGCCAAACCAGGACAGATACGCAGTATTTT; CDR3aa: CASSQTRTDTQYF; d_gene: -; v_gene: TRBV14; j_gene: TRBJ2-3
CDR3nt: TGTGCCAGCAGCCAAGGGTCACCGGGGTGGGGGGCAGCTAACAATGAGCAGTTCTTC; CDR3aa: CASSQGSPGWGAANNEQFF; d_gene: -; v_gene: TRBV3-1/TRBV3-2; j_gene: TRBJ2-1
CDR3nt: TGCAGCGTCCTAACCGGGACAGGACAGTATTTT; CDR3aa: CSVLTGTGQYF; d_gene: TRBD1; v_gene: TRBV29-1; j_gene: TRBJ2-3
CDR3nt: TGTGCCAGCCAGAAGGGCGGAGCCTCCTACAATGAGCAGTTCTTC; CDR3aa: CASQKGGASYNEQFF; d_gene: -; v_gene: TRBV9; j_gene: TRBJ2-1
CDR3nt: TGTGCCTGGAGTGTAAACAGGGATCAGCCCCAGCATTTT; CDR3aa: CAWSVNRDQPQHF; d_gene: -; v_gene: TRBV30; j_gene: TRBJ1-5
CDR3nt: TGTGCCAGTATGGGGGTGATTGGTAATTCACCCCTCCACTTT; CDR3aa: CASMGVIGNSPLHF; d_gene: -; v_gene: TRBV19; j_gene: TRBJ1-6
CDR3nt: TGTGCCAGCTCACCAAATGCTCCTCACTCTGGGGCCAACGTCCTGACTTTC; CDR3aa: CASSPNAPHSGANVLTF; d_gene: -; v_gene: TRBV18; j_gene: TRBJ2-6
CDR3nt: TGTGCCAGCAGCGCCCAGGCTCAGGGGAAAGCTTTCTTT; CDR3aa: CASSAQAQGKAFF; d_gene: -; v_gene: TRBV9; j_gene: TRBJ1-1
CDR3nt: TGTGCCAGTAGTTCGTTATTTAACACTGAAGCTTTCTTT; CDR3aa: CASSSLFNTEAFF; d_gene: -; v_gene: TRBV19; j_gene: TRBJ1-1
CDR3nt: TGTGCCAGCAGCCAAAGAAGCGGGGGCGAGGATGAGCAGTTCTTC; CDR3aa: CASSQRSGGEDEQFF; d_gene: TRBD2; v_gene: TRBV4-2; j_gene: TRBJ2-1
CDR3nt: TGTGCCAGCAGCTTCGGGGACCCCCCATCGCCGGAGCAGTACTTC; CDR3aa: CASSFGDPPSPEQYF; d_gene: -; v_gene: TRBV5-8; j_gene: TRBJ2-7
CDR3nt: TGTGCCAGTAGTTCCCGGACAGGCAATCAGCCCCAGCATTTT; CDR3aa: CASSSRTGNQPQHF; d_gene: -; v_gene: TRBV19; j_gene: TRBJ1-5